Following are 28 T cell receptor beta chains from one sample sequenced in a study of CD8 T cells in Susac syndrome. RNA, at about 0.5 to 1 ug, was reverse transcribed with random hexamers. MiXCR was run by TCRdb on the immunoSEQ multiplex PCR reads, yielding one entry per CDR3 protein. The sample contains 150,000 to 200,000 distinct CDR3 sequences, approximately 94% of which appear only once. The sample consisted of CD4+ T cells from PBMCs. Every receptor here comes from a human donor in good health.

The chain couples TRBV29-1 to TRBJ2-1; D uncertain. Germline values: CDR1 SQVTM, CDR2 ANQGSEA. The CDR3 consists of 13 residues. V was trimmed by 7 bases and J by 6 bases, leaving 16 bases between them. The CDR3 sequence is CSGEQSGPNEQFF. The CDR3 region has the DNA TGCAGCGGTGAGCAGTCTGGGCCCAATGAGCAGTTCTTC.

V and J are TRBV7-2 and TRBJ2-1; 9 bases agree with TRBD2. The CDR3 totals 13 residues. The V segment lost 4 bases and the J segment 7 bases; nucleotides outside the gene matches: 2. From germline, CDR1 is SGHTA and CDR2 FQGNSA. The CDR3 region is CASSSTSGNEQFF. For the CDR3, the DNA is TGTGCCAGCAGCTCTACTAGCGGGAATGAGCAGTTCTTC.

The chain uses TRBV15 and TRBJ2-3, with unresolved D. Trimming stripped 0 bases from V and 4 bases from J, with 11 bases between. This CDR3 has 15 residues. Germline CDR1 reads LNHNV; CDR2 reads YYDKDF (reference sequence). DNA for the CDR3: TGTGCCACCAGCAGAGAAGGGTCGATGCCAGATACGCAGTATTTT. Its translation is CATSREGSMPDTQYF.

This chain connects TRBV29-1 to TRBJ2-7, with TRBD2 identical over 14 bases. Losses at the gene ends were 2 bases for V and 6 bases for J; bases not matched to a gene: 6. Germline V CDR1 and CDR2: SQVTM, ANQGSEA. CDR3 size: 15 residues. The CDR3 reads CSVEMTSGRVAEQYF. CDR3 DNA: TGCAGCGTTGAAATGACTAGCGGGAGGGTTGCCGAGCAGTACTTC.

The rearrangement uses TRBV9 and TRBJ2-1; D is uncertain. V dropped 3 bases and J dropped 12 bases, with 13 bases sitting between them. Germline CDR1 and CDR2: SGDLS and YYNGEE. This CDR3 has 12 residues. This CDR3 is CASSAVLSAQFF. The CDR3 nucleotides are TGTGCCAGCAGCGCCGTTCTTTCGGCGCAGTTCTTC.

The gene calls are TRBV6-6 and TRBJ1-2; TRBD1 matches 8 bases. J gave up 5 bases and V 6 bases, and 11 bases lay outside the gene matches. The CDR3 sequence is 15 residues long. Germline V CDR1 and CDR2: MNHNY, SVGAGI (reference sequence). In DNA form, the CDR3 reads TGTGCCAGCAGCTCCGGGACAGGAACCCTTTATGGCTACACCTTC. This sequence encodes CASSSGTGTLYGYTF.

This clonotype is a singleton in its sample. The chain links TRBV9 to TRBJ1-3, with no clear D. Trimming removed 1 base at V and 0 bases at J, with 5 bases between. Per the germline V gene, CDR1 is SGDLS and CDR2 is YYNGEE. The CDR3 totals 14 residues. The CDR3 coding sequence is TGTGCCAGCAGCGTAATGAACTCTGGAAACACCATATATTTT. Its protein product is CASSVMNSGNTIYF.

The sample holds a few counts of this clonotype. The J gene is TRBJ2-5, the V gene TRBV5-6, with D uncertain. The CDR3 loop spans 16 amino acids. From germline, CDR1 is SGHDT and CDR2 YYEEEE. Between the trimmed V and J ends, which lost 2 bases and 7 bases, there was a span of 21 bases. As DNA, the CDR3 is TGTGCCAGCAGCTTTCGACTCGACATCTTGGTAGGGACCCAGTACTTC. Its protein is CASSFRLDILVGTQYF.

The gene calls are TRBV3-1 and TRBJ2-3; D is ambiguous. Trimming removed 3 bases at V and 1 base at J, with 14 bases between. The CDR3 has 16 amino acids. Per the germline V gene, CDR1 is LGHDT and CDR2 is YNNKEL (reference sequence). The CDR3 loop reads CASSHGVLSGTDTQYF. As DNA, the CDR3 is TGTGCCAGCAGCCACGGCGTTCTCTCCGGCACAGATACGCAGTATTTT.

The V call is TRBV30, the J call TRBJ1-2; no firm D call. The CDR3 is 11 residues long. Trimming took off 4 bases at V and 3 bases at J, with 6 bases between the two ends. The germline CDR1 and CDR2 sequences are GTSNPN and SVGIG (reference sequence). The CDR3 protein is CAWKVYYGYTF. DNA for the CDR3: TGTGCCTGGAAGGTCTACTATGGCTACACCTTC. Based on the CDR3 plus reference TRBV30 and TRBJ1-2, the full variable domain is SQTIHQWPATLVQPVGSPLSLECTVEGTSNPNLYWYRQAAGRGLQLLFYSVGIGQISSEVPQNLSASRPQDRQFILSSKKLLLSDSGFYLCAWKVYYGYTFGSGTRLTVV.

J is TRBJ2-5 and V is TRBV29-1; 8 nucleotides align to TRBD1. Germline-derived CDR1 and CDR2 are SQVTM and ANQGSEA. CDR3 length: 12 residues. Trimming took 6 bases from V and 7 from J; bases not matched to a gene: 7. CDR3 sequence (DNA): TGCAGCGTGATGGACAGGGTTGTGACCCAGTACTTC. This sequence encodes CSVMDRVVTQYF.

CDR3 coding DNA: TGTGCCAGCAGTTCCCCGTCCGGACGTCTCGCGAAGACTGAAGCTTTCTTT. It codes for CASSSPSGRLAKTEAFF. The chain links TRBV28 to TRBJ1-1; D is unresolved. Trimming removed 4 bases at V and 5 bases at J, with 23 bases between. Germline V CDR1 and CDR2: MDHEN, SYDVKM. This CDR3 has 17 amino acids.

Only one count was recorded for this clonotype. The rearrangement joins TRBV29-1 to TRBJ1-2; D gene unclear. Trimming stripped 3 bases from V and 1 base from J, with 12 bases between. CDR1 is SQVTM and CDR2 is ANQGSEA in the germline V gene. This CDR3 has 14 residues. The CDR3 DNA reads TGCAGCGTTGAGCGGCAGAGTCTTAACTATGGCTACACCTTC. Its translation: CSVERQSLNYGYTF. The variable domain in full, with the rest retrieved from reference TRBV29-1 and TRBJ1-2, is SAVISQKPSRDICQRGTSLTIQCQVDSQVTMMFWYRQQPGQSLTLIATANQGSEATYESGFVIDKFPISRPNLTFSTLTVSNMSPEDSSIYLCSVERQSLNYGYTFGSGTRLTVV.

The chain has TRBV2 and TRBJ2-1, with 8 bases matching TRBD2. The V gene end was trimmed by 7 bases and the J gene end by 8 bases; junction bases not matched to a gene: 7. The CDR3 is 13 amino acids. Germline CDR1 reads SNHLY; CDR2 reads FYNNEI. The CDR3 region has the DNA TGTGCCAGCAAACTAGCGGCACTCTATGAGCAGTTCTTC. Its protein is CASKLAALYEQFF.

This rearrangement joins TRBV30 to TRBJ2-3; 13 positions match TRBD2. The V and J ends lost 1 base and 2 bases, in that order; junction bases with no gene match: 9. Germline loops: CDR1 GTSNPN, CDR2 SVGIG (reference sequence). CDR3 size: 18 residues. CDR3 sequence (DNA): TGTGCCTGGAGTGCCGGAACTGGACTAGCGGGAGACACAGATACGCAGTATTTT. Amino acids: CAWSAGTGLAGDTDTQYF.

This rearrangement joins TRBV30 to TRBJ1-1, with TRBD1 matching over 8 bases. The CDR3 is made up of 12 amino acids. The germline CDR1 and CDR2 sequences are GTSNPN and SVGIG (reference sequence). V gave up 2 bases and J gave up 7 bases; unmatched junction bases: 3. The DNA for the CDR3 is TGTGCCTGGAGTCCCGGACAGGGTGAAGCTTTCTTT. Protein sequence: CAWSPGQGEAFF. Combining the CDR3 with reference TRBV30 and TRBJ1-1 gives the whole variable domain SQTIHQWPATLVQPVGSPLSLECTVEGTSNPNLYWYRQAAGRGLQLLFYSVGIGQISSEVPQNLSASRPQDRQFILSSKKLLLSDSGFYLCAWSPGQGEAFFGQGTRLTVV.

This clonotype was seen only once. CDR3: CASSPQLAGVGNEQFF. DNA of the CDR3: TGTGCCAGCAGCCCTCAACTAGCGGGAGTGGGCAATGAGCAGTTCTTC. The rearrangement links TRBV9 to TRBJ2-1; TRBD2 matches 11 bases. CDR1 and CDR2 (germline): SGDLS, YYNGEE. The CDR3 is 16 amino acids. J was trimmed by 6 bases and V by 4 bases; bases with no gene match: 9.

The CDR3 DNA is TGTGCCAGCAGCCAAGAGGGCTTTCACTATGGCTACACCTTC. Translation: CASSQEGFHYGYTF. The genes are TRBV3-1 and TRBJ1-2; D is unclear. This CDR3 comprises 14 residues. The V end was cut by 0 bases, the J end by 3 bases, with 8 bases between. Per germline, CDR1 LGHDT and CDR2 YNNKEL (reference sequence). The complete variable domain, with remaining parts taken from reference TRBV3-1 and TRBJ1-2, reads DTAVSQTPKYLVTQMGNDKSIKCEQNLGHDTMYWYKQDSKKFLKIMFSYNNKELIINETVPNRFSPKSPDKAHLNLHINSLELGDSAVYFCASSQEGFHYGYTFGSGTRLTVV.

This chain connects TRBV12-3 or TRBV12-4 to TRBJ1-1, with TRBD1 matching over 8 bases. V was clipped by 3 bases and J by 4 bases; unmatched bases: 7. The length of the CDR3 is 15 residues. The CDR3 DNA follows: TGTGCCAGCAGTTTTAGAGTTGGACAGGGCACTGAAGCTTTCTTT. Encoded protein: CASSFRVGQGTEAFF.

This CDR3 is CASSDTGQGRETQYF. In DNA, the CDR3 is TGTGCCAGCAGTGACACCGGACAGGGACGGGAGACCCAGTACTTC. The V gene is TRBV2, the J gene TRBJ2-5, with 8 bases lining up with TRBD1. The CDR3 is 15 residues long. V lost 3 bases, J lost 5 bases, and 8 bases stayed unmatched. From germline, CDR1 is SNHLY and CDR2 FYNNEI.

The V call is TRBV3-1, the J call TRBJ2-7, with 7 bases fitting TRBD2. J was trimmed by 6 bases and V by 10 bases; bases with no gene match: 9. CDR1 is LGHDT and CDR2 is YNNKEL in the germline V gene (reference sequence). The CDR3 has 12 amino acids. The CDR3 is CATGLELGEQYF. The CDR3 bases are TGTGCCACTGGACTAGAGTTGGGCGAGCAGTACTTC.

CDR3: CASSGLALDTQYF. The CDR3 coding sequence is TGCGCCAGCAGCGGGCTAGCGTTGGATACGCAGTATTTT. This rearrangement joins TRBV4-3 to TRBJ2-3, with D perhaps matching TRBD2 (6 bases). The CDR3 contains 13 residues. Germline lookup yields CDR1 LGHNA and CDR2 YSLEER. V was shortened by 5 bases and J by 6 bases, with 12 bases between the two germline ends.

V gene TRBV11-2 combines with J gene TRBJ2-3; D gene ambiguous. V was trimmed by 0 bases and J by 9 bases, leaving 13 bases between them. The CDR3 length is 14 residues. Germline V CDR1 and CDR2: SGHAT, FQNNGV. CDR3: CASSLDPSSLTQYF. Written as DNA, the CDR3 is TGTGCCAGCAGCTTAGATCCTAGTAGCTTGACGCAGTATTTT.

The rearrangement uses TRBV27 and TRBJ1-1; D not certain. The V gene lost 8 bases and the J gene lost 4 bases, with 11 bases spanning the gap. This CDR3 is 12 amino acids long. The germline V gene has CDR1 MNHEY and CDR2 SMNVEV (reference sequence). The CDR3: CASRDPSTEAFF. The CDR3 DNA reads as TGTGCCAGCCGTGACCCCTCCACTGAAGCTTTCTTT.

The J gene is TRBJ2-7, the V gene TRBV5-1; TRBD1 matches at 7 bases. Germline lookup yields CDR1 SGHRS and CDR2 YFSETQ. The J segment lost 2 bases and the V segment lost 4 bases, leaving 6 bases of the junction unmatched. CDR3 length equals 14 residues. The CDR3 here is CASSPGQAAYEQYF. The CDR3 DNA sequence: TGCGCCAGCAGCCCCGGACAGGCTGCCTACGAGCAGTACTTC.

The chain uses TRBV19 and TRBJ1-2; 9 positions agree with TRBD1. This CDR3 is 15 amino acids long. Germline V gene lookup returns CDR1 LNHDA and CDR2 SQIVND (reference sequence). Losses at the gene ends were 4 bases for V and 6 bases for J; bases not matched to a gene: 9. CDR3 protein: CASSSGTGSANGYTF. The DNA for the CDR3 is TGTGCCAGTAGTAGCGGGACAGGGAGTGCGAATGGCTACACCTTC.

The rearrangement uses TRBV7-9 and TRBJ2-7; D may be TRBD1 or TRBD2 (7 bases each). Germline V lookup: CDR1 SEHNR, CDR2 FQNEAQ (reference sequence). This CDR3 is 15 amino acids long. Trimming took 3 bases from V and 4 from J, leaving 16 bases between them. The DNA of the CDR3 is TGTGCCAGCAGCTTTGGGGAGGGGGCGTTTTACGAGCAGTACTTC. It is translated as CASSFGEGAFYEQYF.

This chain joins TRBV2 and TRBJ1-1; D is perhaps TRBD1 (6 bases). Germline loops: CDR1 SNHLY, CDR2 FYNNEI. With 6 bases removed from V and 11 bases from J, the gap between germline ends came to 19 bases. This CDR3 comprises 13 residues. The chain's CDR3 is CASRAWTAFRAFF. CDR3 nucleotides: TGTGCCAGCAGGGCCTGGACAGCCTTTCGCGCTTTCTTT.